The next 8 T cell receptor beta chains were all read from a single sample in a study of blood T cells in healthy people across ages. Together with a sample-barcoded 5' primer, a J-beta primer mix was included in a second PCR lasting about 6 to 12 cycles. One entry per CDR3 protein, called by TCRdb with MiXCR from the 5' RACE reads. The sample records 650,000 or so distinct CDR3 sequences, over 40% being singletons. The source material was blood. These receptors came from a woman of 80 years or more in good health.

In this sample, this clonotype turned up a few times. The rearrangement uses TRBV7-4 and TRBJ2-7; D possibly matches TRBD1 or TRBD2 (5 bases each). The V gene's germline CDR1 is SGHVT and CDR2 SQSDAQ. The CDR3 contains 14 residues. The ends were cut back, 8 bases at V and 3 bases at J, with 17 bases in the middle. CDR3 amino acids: CASGLRDGHYEQYF. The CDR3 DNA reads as TGTGCCAGCGGCCTACGGGACGGCCACTACGAGCAGTACTTC.

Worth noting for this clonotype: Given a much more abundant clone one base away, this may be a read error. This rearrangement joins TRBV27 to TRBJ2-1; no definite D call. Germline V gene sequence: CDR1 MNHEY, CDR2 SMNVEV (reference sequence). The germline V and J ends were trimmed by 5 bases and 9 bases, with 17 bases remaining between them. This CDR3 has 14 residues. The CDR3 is CASSVNGDYAEQFF. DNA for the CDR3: TGTGCCAGCAGTGTCAATGGAGATTACGCTGAGCAGTTCTTC.

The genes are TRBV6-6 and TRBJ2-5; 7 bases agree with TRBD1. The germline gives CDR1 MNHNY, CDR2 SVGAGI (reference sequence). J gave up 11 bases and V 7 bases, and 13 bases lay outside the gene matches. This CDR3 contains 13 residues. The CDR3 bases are TGTGCCAGCAATGCACAGGGGATGGGGGAGCAGTACTTC. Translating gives CASNAQGMGEQYF.

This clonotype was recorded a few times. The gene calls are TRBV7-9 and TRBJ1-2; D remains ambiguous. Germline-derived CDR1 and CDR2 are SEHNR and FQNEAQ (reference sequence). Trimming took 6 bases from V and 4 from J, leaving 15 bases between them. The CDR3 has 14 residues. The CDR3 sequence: CASREPGTTYGYTF. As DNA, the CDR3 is TGTGCCAGCAGGGAACCTGGAACTACCTATGGCTACACCTTC.

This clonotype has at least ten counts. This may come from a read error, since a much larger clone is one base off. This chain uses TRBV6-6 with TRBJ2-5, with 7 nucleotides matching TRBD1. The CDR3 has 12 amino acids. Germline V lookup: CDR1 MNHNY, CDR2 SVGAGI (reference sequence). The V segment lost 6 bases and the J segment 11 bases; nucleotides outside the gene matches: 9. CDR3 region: CASRTGSYEQYF. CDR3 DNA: TGTGCCAGCAGGACAGGGTCCTATGAGCAGTACTTC.

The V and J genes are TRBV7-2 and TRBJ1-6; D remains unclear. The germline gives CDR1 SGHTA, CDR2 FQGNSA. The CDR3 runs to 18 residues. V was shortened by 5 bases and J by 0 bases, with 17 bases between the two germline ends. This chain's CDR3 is CASSPTRTGSSYNSPLHF. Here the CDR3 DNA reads TGTGCCAGCAGCCCCACCCGGACGGGGAGCTCCTATAATTCACCCCTCCACTTT.

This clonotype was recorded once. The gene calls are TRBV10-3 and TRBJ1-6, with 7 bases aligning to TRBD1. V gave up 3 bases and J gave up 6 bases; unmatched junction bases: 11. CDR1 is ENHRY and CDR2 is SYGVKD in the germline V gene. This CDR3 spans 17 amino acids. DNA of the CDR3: TGTGCCATCAGTGATACTGATACGACAGGGAGTAATTCACCCCTCCACTTT. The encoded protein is CAISDTDTTGSNSPLHF.

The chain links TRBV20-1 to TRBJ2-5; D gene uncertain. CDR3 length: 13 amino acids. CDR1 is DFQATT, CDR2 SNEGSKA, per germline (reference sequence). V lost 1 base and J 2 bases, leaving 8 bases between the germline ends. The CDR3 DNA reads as TGCAGTGCTAGAGTTAGGCATCAAGAGACCCAGTACTTC. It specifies CSARVRHQETQYF.